This T cell receptor beta chain was profiled in a study of T cells expressing NK-cell markers (TCRdb year 2020). With regard to the full study: TCR beta-chain repertoires were profiled in sorted CD3+CD56+NKG2C+, CD3+CD56+NKG2C- and CD3+CD56-NKG2C+ T-cell subsets from roughly eight donors. Among the eight sequenced donors, only one was HCMV-seronegative, while the other seven were HCMV-seropositive. The study sequenced eight donors, all healthy volunteers chosen at random: three men and five women. Libraries were sequenced as 2 x 150 bp reads on Illumina HiSeq 2000/2500, MiSeq or NextSeq.

Broader findings and caveats from the paper: Those dominant clonotypes were again the most abundant among CD3+CD56-NKG2C+ cells in four donors, at about 28.3-65%. Whether the expanded NKG2C-expressing T cell clones were specific for HCMV antigens remained unclear. For six donors, the dominant CD3+CD56+NKG2C+ clonotypes were among the top 10 CD8+ clonotypes and accounted for roughly 1.0-8% of CD8+ T cells.

TCRdb records Illumina HiSeq 2000 as the sequencer. TCR beta cDNA libraries were prepared using 5'RACE template switching, which introduced a universal primer site and unique molecular identifiers. Synthesis of cDNA was primed from the TCR beta constant segment and was followed by two consecutive PCR amplification steps. Turning to the authors' computational methods: MIGEC was used to demultiplex reads and group reads by UMI, and MiTCR was used to assemble and quantify clonotypes. To exclude erroneous sequences, only TCR cDNA sequences supported by at least two reads were retained. Downstream repertoire analysis used the tcR package, and clonotypes were matched across fractions by CDR3 nucleotide sequence plus V segment. Antigen specificity was annotated against VDJdb with VDJmatch, allowing one amino acid substitution in CDR3. TCRdb reprocessed the raw reads; every CDR3 protein sequence is a single record, and DNA is not supplied. None of the V and J calls come from the authors' own analysis; TCRdb made them. This sample's records show under 500,000 distinct CDR3 sequences. Under 7.5% of the sample rests with the top ten.

Of note for this clonotype: Its antigen is currently not known.

HCMV serostatus was determined by detecting HCMV-specific IgG in serum with a commercial ELISA kit. Ficoll density gradient centrifugation was used to isolate peripheral blood mononuclear cells from blood. Source material: blood T cells: a sorted CD56 or NKG2C T cell subset, CD4+ or CD8+ T cells, or bulk PBMC T cells (not recorded which). This TCR was recovered from a woman aged 18 to 75 in good health.

This receptor carries the CDR3 CATSRAGGGNTIYF. This sequence uses TRBV15 and TRBJ1-3; absent DNA, TCRdb's TRBD1 call cannot be checked. The germline V gene (reference sequence) supplies CDR1 LNHNV and CDR2 YYDKDF. The CDR3 contains 14 residues, cysteine and phenylalanine counted. The nucleotide record is missing.